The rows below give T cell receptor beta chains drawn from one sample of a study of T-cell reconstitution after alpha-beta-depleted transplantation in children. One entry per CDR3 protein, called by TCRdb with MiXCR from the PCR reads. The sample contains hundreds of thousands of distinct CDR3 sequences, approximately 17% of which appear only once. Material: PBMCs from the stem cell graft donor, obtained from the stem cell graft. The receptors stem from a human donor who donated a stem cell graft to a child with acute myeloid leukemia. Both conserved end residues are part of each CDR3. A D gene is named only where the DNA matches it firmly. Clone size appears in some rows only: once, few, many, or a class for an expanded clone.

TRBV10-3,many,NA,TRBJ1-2,CAISEKGDGYTF,TGTGCCATCAGTGAGAAGGGCGATGGCTACACCTTC
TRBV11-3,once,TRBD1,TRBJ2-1,CASSLGQGAFPEQFF,TGTGCCAGCAGCTTAGGCCAGGGGGCCTTTCCTGAGCAGTTCTTC
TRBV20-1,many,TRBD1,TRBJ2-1,CSVGTDLTYNEQFF,TGCAGTGTGGGGACAGACTTAACCTACAATGAGCAGTTCTTC
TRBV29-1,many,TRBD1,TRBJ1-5,CSVVDRGQPQHF,TGCAGCGTTGTGGACAGGGGTCAGCCCCAGCATTTT
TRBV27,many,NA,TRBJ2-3,CASSSGTSTDTQYF,TGTGCCAGCAGTTCAGGGACCAGCACAGATACGCAGTATTTT
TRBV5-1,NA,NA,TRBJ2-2,CASSHGLQNTGELFF,TGCGCCAGCAGCCATGGACTACAAAACACCGGGGAGCTGTTTTTT
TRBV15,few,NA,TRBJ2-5,CATSGALYTNQETQYF,TGTGCCACCAGCGGTGCACTATACACGAACCAAGAGACCCAGTACTTC
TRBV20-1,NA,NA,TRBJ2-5,CSASLGGRKETQYF,TGCAGTGCTTCTCTCGGGGGCAGGAAAGAGACCCAGTACTTC
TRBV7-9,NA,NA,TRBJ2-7,CASTFQAGEQYF,TGTGCCAGCACCTTCCAAGCTGGCGAGCAGTACTTC
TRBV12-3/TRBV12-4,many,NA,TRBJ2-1,CASSLGQGGGNEQFF,TGTGCCAGCAGTTTGGGGCAGGGAGGGGGCAATGAGCAGTTCTTC
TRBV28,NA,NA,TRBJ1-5,CASSLFTGYSNQPQHF,TGTGCCAGCAGTTTATTTACAGGATATAGCAATCAGCCCCAGCATTTT
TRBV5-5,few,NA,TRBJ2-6,CASSRISGANVLTF,TGTGCCAGCAGCCGGATCTCTGGGGCCAACGTCCTGACTTTC
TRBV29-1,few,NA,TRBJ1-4,CSVASTGDEKLFF,TGCAGCGTTGCCAGCACGGGGGATGAAAAACTGTTTTTT
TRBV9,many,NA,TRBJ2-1,CASSVEGNEQFF,TGTGCCAGCAGCGTAGAGGGGAATGAGCAGTTCTTC
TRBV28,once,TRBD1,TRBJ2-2,CASSVGTVSPTGELFF,TGTGCCAGCAGTGTCGGGACAGTCTCTCCGACCGGGGAGCTGTTTTTT
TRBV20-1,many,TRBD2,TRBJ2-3,CSAPTSGNLDTQYF,TGCAGTGCCCCTACTAGCGGGAATCTAGATACGCAGTATTTT
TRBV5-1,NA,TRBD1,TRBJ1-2,CASRPSGGDRDGYTF,TGCGCCAGCAGACCCTCAGGGGGGGATCGGGATGGCTACACCTTC
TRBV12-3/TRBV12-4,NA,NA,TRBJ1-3,CASSLMTVSGNTIYF,TGTGCCAGCAGTTTAATGACAGTCTCTGGAAACACCATATATTTT
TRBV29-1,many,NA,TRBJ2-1,CSKTRIGGTYNEQFF,TGCAGCAAGACCCGAATTGGGGGAACCTACAATGAGCAGTTCTTC
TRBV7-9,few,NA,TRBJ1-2,CASSLAGGRDGYGYTF,TGTGCCAGCAGCTTAGCCGGTGGCAGGGACGGCTATGGCTACACCTTC
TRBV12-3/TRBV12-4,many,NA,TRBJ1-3,CASDTGNTIYF,TGTGCCAGCGACACCGGAAACACCATATATTTT
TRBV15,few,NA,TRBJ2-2,CATSNRTSTGELFF,TGTGCCACCAGTAACCGCACCTCCACCGGGGAGCTGTTTTTT